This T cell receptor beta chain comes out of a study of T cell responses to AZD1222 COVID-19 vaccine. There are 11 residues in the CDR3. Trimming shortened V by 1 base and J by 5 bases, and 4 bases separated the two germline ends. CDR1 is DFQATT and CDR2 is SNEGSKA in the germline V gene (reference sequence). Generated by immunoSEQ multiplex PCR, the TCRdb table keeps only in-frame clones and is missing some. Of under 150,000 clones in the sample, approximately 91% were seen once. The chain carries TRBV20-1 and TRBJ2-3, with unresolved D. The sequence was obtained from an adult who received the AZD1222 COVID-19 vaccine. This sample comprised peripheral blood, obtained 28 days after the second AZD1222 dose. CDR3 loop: CSARGGDTQYF. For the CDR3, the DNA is TGCAGTGCTAGAGGAGGAGATACGCAGTATTTT.